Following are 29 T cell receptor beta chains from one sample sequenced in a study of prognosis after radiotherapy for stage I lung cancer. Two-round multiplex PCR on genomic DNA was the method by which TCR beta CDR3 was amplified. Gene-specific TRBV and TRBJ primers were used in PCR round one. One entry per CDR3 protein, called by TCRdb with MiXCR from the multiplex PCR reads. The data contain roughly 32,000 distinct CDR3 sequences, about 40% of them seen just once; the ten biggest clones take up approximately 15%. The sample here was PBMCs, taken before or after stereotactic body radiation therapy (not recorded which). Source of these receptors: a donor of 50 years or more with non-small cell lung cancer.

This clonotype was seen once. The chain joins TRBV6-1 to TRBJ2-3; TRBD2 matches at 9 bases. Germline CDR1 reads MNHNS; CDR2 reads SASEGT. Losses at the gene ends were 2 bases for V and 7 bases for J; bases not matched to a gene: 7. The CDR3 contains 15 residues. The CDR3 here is CASSECGGGGNTQYF. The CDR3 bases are TGTGCCAGCAGTGAATGCGGGGGGGGAGGGAATACGCAGTATTTT.

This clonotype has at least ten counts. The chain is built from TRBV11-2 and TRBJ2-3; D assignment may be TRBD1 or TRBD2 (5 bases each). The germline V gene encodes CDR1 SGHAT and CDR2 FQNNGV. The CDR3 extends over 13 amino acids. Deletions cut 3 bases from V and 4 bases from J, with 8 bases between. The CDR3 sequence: CASSFRGADTQYF. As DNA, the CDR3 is TGTGCCAGCAGCTTCCGGGGCGCAGATACGCAGTATTTT. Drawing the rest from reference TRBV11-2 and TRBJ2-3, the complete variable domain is EAGVAQSPRYKIIEKRQSVAFWCNPISGHATLYWYQQILGQGPKLLIQFQNNGVVDDSQLPKDRFSAERLKGVDSTLKIQPAKLEDSAVYLCASSFRGADTQYFGPGTRLTVL.

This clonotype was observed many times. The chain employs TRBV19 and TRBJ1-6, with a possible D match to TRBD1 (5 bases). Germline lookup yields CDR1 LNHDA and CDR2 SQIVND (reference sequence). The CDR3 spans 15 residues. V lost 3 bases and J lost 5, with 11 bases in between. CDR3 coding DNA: TGTGCCAGTAGTATCGGGGGTCAGGATAATTCACCCCTCCACTTT. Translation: CASSIGGQDNSPLHF. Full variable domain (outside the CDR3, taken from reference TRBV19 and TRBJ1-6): DGGITQSPKYLFRKEGQNVTLSCEQNLNHDAMYWYRQDPGQGLRLIYYSQIVNDFQKGDIAEGYSVSREKKESFPLTVTSAQKNPTAFYLCASSIGGQDNSPLHFGNGTRLTVT.

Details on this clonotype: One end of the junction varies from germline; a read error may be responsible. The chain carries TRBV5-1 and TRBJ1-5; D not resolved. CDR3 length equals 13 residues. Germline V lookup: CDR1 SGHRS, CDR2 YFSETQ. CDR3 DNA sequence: TGCGCCAACAGCGAGGGCCCGGGTCAGCCCCAGCATTTT. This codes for CANSEGPGQPQHF.

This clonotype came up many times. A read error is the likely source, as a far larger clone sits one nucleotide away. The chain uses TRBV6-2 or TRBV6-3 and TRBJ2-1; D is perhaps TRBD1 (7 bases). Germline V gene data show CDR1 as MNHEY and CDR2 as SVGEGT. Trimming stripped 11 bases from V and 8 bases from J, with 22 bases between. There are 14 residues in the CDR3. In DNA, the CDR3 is TGTGCCGGCGGTCGGGAGAGGGACAGCCATGAGCAGTTCTTC. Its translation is CAGGRERDSHEQFF.

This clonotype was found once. CDR3 in amino acids: CASSIGLALYNEQFF. DNA for the CDR3: TGTGCCAGCAGCATCGGACTAGCGCTCTACAATGAGCAGTTCTTC. This chain joins TRBV9 and TRBJ2-1; 9 nucleotides align to TRBD2. V gave up 4 bases and J gave up 3 bases; unmatched junction bases: 5. This CDR3 region has 15 residues. The germline V gene has CDR1 SGDLS and CDR2 YYNGEE.

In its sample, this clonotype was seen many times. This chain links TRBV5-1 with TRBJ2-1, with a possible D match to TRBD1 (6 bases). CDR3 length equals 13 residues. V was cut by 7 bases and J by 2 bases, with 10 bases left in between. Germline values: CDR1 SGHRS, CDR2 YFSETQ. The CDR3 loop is CASPGTPYNEQFF. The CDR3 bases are TGCGCCAGCCCAGGGACACCCTACAATGAGCAGTTCTTC.

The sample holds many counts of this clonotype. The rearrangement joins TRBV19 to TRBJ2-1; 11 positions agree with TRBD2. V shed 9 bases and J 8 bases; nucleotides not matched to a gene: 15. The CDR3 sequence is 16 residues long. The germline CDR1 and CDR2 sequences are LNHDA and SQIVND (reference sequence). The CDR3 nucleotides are TGTGCCAGCTCGAAAGGTGTAGCGGGAGGGCCGGATGAGCAGTTCTTC. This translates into CASSKGVAGGPDEQFF.

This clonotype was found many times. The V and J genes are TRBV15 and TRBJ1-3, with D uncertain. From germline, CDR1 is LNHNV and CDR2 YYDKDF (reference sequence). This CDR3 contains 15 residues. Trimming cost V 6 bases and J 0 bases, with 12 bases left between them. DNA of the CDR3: TGTGCCACCAGGGCGGGCCCTCGCTCTGGAAACACCATATATTTT. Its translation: CATRAGPRSGNTIYF.

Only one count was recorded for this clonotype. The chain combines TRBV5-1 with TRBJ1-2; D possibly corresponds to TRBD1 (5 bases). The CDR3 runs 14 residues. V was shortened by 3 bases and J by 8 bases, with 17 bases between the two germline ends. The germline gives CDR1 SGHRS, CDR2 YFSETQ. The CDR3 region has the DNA TGCGCCAGCAGCTCCGGGGCAGGCGGCCAGGGCTACACCTTC. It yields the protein CASSSGAGGQGYTF.

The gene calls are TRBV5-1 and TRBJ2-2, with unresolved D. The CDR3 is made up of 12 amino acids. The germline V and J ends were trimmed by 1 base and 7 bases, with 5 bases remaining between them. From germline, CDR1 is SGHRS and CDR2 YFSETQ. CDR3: CASSLFDGELFF. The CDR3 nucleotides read TGCGCCAGCAGCTTGTTTGACGGGGAGCTGTTTTTT.

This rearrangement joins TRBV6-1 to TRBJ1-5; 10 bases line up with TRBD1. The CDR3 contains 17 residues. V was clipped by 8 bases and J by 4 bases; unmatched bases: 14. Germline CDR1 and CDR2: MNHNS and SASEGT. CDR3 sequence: CASLSMTGGSGNQPQHF. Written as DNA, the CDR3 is TGTGCCAGCCTTTCCATGACAGGGGGCTCGGGTAATCAGCCCCAGCATTTT.

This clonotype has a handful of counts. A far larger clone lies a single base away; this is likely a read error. The CDR3 reads CASILQGWDTGELFF. The CDR3 DNA follows: TGTGCCAGCATTTTACAGGGATGGGACACCGGGGAGCTGTTTTTT. The genes are TRBV6-1 and TRBJ2-2, with D possibly TRBD1 on 6 matching bases. Germline V lookup: CDR1 MNHNS, CDR2 SASEGT. The germline V and J ends were trimmed by 7 bases and 3 bases, with 15 bases remaining between them. CDR3 size: 15 residues.

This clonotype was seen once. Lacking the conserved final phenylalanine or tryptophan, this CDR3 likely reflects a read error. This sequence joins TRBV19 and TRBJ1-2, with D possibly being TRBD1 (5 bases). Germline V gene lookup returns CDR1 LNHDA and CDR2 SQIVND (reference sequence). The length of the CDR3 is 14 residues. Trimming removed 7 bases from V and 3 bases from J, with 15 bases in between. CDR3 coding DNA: TGTGCCAGTATCCAATCATGGGGCGACTATGGCTACACCCTC. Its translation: CASIQSWGDYGYTL.

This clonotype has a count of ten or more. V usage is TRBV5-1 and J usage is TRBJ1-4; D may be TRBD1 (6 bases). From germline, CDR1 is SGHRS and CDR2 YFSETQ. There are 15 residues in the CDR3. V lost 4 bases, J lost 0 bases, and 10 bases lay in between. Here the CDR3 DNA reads TGCGCCAGCAGCAAGCAGGGGTCAACTAATGAAAAACTGTTTTTT. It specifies CASSKQGSTNEKLFF. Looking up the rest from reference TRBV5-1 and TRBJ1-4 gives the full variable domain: KAGVTQTPRYLIKTRGQQVTLSCSPISGHRSVSWYQQTPGQGLQFLFEYFSETQRNKGNFPGRFSGRQFSNSRSEMNVSTLELGDSALYLCASSKQGSTNEKLFFGSGTQLSVL.

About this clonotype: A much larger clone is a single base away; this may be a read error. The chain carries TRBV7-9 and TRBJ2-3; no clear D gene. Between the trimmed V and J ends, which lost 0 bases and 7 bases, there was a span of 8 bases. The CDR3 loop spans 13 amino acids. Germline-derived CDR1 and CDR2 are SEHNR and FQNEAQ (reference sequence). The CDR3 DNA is TGTGCCAGCAGCTTAGCTGGTACATATACGCAGTATTTT. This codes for CASSLAGTYTQYF.

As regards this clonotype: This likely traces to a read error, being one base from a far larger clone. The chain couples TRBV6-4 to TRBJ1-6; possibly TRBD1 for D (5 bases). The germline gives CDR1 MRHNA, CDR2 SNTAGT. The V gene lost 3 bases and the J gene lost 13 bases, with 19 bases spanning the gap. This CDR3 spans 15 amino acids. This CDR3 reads CASSEDPQDYLPLHF. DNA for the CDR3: TGTGCCAGCAGTGAAGATCCACAGGACTACCTGCCCCTCCACTTT.

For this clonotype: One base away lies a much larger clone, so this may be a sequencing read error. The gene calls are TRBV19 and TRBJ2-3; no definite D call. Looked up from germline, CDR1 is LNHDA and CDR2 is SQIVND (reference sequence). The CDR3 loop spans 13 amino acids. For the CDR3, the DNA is TGTGCCAGTAGTATAGCGAGCACAGATAAGCAGTATTTT. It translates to CASSIASTDKQYF. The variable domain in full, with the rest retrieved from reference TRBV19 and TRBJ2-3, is DGGITQSPKYLFRKEGQNVTLSCEQNLNHDAMYWYRQDPGQGLRLIYYSQIVNDFQKGDIAEGYSVSREKKESFPLTVTSAQKNPTAFYLCASSIASTDKQYFGPGTRLTVL.

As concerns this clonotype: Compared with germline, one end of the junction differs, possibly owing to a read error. This CDR3 is CAGSEALFIGSGYTF. The DNA of the CDR3 is TGTGCCGGCAGTGAAGCGCTATTCATAGGGAGTGGCTACACCTTC. The rearrangement joins TRBV6-1 to TRBJ1-2; the D is unclear. This CDR3 comprises 15 residues. Germline V CDR1 and CDR2: MNHNS, SASEGT.

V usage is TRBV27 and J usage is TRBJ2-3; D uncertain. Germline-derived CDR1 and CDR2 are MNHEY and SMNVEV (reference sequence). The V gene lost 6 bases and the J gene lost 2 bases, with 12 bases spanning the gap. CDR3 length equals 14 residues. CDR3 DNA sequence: TGTGCCAGCAGGCCCCATTTCATCACAGATACGCAGTATTTT. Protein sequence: CASRPHFITDTQYF.

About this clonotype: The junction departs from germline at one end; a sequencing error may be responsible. CDR3 amino acids: CASSQRTGRAFF. For the CDR3, the DNA is TGTGCCAGCAGCCAGCGAACAGGGAGAGCTTTCTTT. The chain carries TRBV4-1 and TRBJ1-1; a possible D gene is TRBD1 (6 bases). CDR1 and CDR2 (germline): MGHRA, YSYEKL. The CDR3 is 12 residues long.

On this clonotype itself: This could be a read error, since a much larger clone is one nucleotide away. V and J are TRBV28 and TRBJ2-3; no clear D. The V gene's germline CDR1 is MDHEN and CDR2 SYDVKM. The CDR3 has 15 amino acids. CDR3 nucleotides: TGTGCCAGTCCCCCGGACCACACCCCCACAGATAAGCAGTATTTT. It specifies CASPPDHTPTDKQYF.

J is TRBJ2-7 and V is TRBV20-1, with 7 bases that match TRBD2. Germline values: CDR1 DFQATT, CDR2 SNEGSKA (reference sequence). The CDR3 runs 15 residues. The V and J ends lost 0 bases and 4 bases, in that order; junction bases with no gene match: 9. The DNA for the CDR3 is TGCAGTGCTAGAGATTTGGGCGGGAGAGATTACGAGCAGTACTTC. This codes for CSARDLGGRDYEQYF.

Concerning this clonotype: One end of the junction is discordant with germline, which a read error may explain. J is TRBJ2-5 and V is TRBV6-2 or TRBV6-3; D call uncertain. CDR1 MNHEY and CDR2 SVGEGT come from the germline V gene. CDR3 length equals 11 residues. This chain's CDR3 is CASSLTAMPYF. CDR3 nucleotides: TGTGCAAGCAGTCTGACTGCAATGCCTTACTTC.

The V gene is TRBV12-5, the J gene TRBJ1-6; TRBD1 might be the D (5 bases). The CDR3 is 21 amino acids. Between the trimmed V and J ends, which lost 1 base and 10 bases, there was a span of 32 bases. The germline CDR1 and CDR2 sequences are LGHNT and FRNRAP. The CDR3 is CASGLAPIRTLRGPPGSPLHF. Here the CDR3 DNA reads TGTGCTAGTGGTTTGGCACCTATCCGAACCCTCCGGGGACCGCCTGGATCACCCCTCCACTTT. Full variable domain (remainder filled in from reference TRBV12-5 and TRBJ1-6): DARVTQTPRHKVTEMGQEVTMRCQPILGHNTVFWYRQTMMQGLELLAYFRNRAPLDDSGMPKDRFSAEMPDATLATLKIQPSEPRDSAVYFCASGLAPIRTLRGPPGSPLHFGNGTRLTVT.

This chain's CDR3 is CASSYYRDGGSPLHF. The CDR3 DNA reads as TGTGCCAGCAGCTACTACAGGGATGGGGGTTCACCCCTCCACTTT. V usage is TRBV11-3 and J usage is TRBJ1-6; tentatively, D is TRBD1 (6 bases). Germline values: CDR1 SGHNT, CDR2 YENEEA. Trimming removed 4 bases at V and 9 bases at J, with 16 bases between. The CDR3 runs 15 residues.

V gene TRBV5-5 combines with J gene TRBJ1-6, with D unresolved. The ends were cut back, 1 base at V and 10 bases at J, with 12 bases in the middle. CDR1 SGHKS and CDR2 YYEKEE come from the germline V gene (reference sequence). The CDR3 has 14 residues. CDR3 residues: CASSLSVPGSPLHF. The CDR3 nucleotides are TGTGCCAGCAGCTTGTCGGTTCCCGGGTCACCCCTCCACTTT.

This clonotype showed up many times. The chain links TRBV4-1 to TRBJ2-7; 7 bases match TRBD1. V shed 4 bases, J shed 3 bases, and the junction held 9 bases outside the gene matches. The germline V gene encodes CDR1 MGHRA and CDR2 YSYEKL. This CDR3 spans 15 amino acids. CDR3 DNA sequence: TGCGCCAGCAGCCCCGGTTTTGCAGGGGGCTACGAGCAGTACTTC. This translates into CASSPGFAGGYEQYF.

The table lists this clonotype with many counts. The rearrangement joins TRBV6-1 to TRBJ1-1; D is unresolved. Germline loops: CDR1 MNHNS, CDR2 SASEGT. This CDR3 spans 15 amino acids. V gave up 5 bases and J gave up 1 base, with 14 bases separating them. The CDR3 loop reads CASSPSGWGNTEAFF. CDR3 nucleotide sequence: TGTGCCAGCAGTCCCTCGGGGTGGGGGAACACTGAAGCTTTCTTT.